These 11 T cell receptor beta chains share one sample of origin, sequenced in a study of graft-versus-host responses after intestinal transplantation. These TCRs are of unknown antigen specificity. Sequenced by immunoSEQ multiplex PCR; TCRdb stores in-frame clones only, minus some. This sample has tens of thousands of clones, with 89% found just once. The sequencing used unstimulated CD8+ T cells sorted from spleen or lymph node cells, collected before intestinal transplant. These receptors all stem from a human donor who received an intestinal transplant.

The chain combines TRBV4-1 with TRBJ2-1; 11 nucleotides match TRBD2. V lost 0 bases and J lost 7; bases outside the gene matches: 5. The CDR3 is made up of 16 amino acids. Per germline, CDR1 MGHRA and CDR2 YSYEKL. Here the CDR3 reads CASSQDLTSGVNEQFF. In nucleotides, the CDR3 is TGCGCCAGCAGCCAAGACTTGACTAGCGGGGTGAATGAGCAGTTCTTC.

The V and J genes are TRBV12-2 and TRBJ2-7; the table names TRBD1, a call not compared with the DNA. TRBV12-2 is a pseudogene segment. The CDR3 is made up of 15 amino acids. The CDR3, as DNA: TGTGCAAGTCGCCCTCCTCCCGGGACAATTTACGAGCAGTACTTC. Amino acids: CASRPPPGTIYEQYF.

The CDR3 reads CASTPRLAAQETQYF. DNA for the CDR3: TGTGCCAGCACCCCGCGACTAGCAGCGCAAGAGACCCAGTACTTC. The chain joins TRBV28 to TRBJ2-5; 7 nucleotides match TRBD2. With 7 bases clipped from V and 2 bases from J, the junction kept 10 bases outside the gene matches. The CDR3 has 15 residues. Germline assignment: CDR1 MDHEN and CDR2 SYDVKM.

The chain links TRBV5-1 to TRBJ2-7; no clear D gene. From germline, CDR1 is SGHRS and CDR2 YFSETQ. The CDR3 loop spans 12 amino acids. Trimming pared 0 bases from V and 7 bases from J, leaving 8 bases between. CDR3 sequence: CASSLGLGEQYF. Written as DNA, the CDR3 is TGCGCCAGCAGCTTGGGACTGGGTGAGCAGTACTTC.

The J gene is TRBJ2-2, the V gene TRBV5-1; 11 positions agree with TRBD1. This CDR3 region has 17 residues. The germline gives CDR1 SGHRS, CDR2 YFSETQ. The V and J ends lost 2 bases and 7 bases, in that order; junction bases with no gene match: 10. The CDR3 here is CASSFNGQGALGGELFF. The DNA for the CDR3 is TGCGCCAGCAGCTTTAATGGACAGGGGGCGCTTGGCGGGGAGCTGTTTTTT.

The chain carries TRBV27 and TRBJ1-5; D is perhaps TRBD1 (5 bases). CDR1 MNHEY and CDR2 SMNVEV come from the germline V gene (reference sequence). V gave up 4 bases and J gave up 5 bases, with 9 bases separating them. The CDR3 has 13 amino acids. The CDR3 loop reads CASSWGVYQPQHF. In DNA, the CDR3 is TGTGCCAGCAGTTGGGGGGTTTATCAGCCCCAGCATTTT.

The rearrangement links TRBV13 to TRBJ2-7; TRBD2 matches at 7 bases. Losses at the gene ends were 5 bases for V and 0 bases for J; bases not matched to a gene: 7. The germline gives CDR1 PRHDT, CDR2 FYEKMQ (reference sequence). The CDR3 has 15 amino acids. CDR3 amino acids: CASSHGTTLSYEQYF. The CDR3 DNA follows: TGTGCCAGCAGCCACGGGACTACTCTCTCCTACGAGCAGTACTTC.

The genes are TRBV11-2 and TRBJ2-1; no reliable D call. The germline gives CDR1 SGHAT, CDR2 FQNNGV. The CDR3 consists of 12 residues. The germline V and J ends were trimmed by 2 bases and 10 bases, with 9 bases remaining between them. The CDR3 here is CASSLLSREQFF. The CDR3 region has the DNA TGTGCCAGCAGCTTACTCTCCCGGGAGCAGTTCTTC. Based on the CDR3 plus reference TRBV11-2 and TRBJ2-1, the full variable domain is EAGVAQSPRYKIIEKRQSVAFWCNPISGHATLYWYQQILGQGPKLLIQFQNNGVVDDSQLPKDRFSAERLKGVDSTLKIQPAKLEDSAVYLCASSLLSREQFFGPGTRLTVL.

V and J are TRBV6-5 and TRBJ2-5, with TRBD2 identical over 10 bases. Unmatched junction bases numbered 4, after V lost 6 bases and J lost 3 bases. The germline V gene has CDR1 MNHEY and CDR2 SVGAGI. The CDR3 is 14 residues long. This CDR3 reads CASSPAGGEETQYF. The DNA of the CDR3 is TGTGCCAGCAGCCCAGCGGGAGGGGAAGAGACCCAGTACTTC.

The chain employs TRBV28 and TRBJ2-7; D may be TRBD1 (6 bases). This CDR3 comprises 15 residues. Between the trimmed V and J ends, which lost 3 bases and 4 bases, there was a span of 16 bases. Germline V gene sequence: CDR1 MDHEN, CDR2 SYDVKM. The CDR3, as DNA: TGTGCCAGCAGTTTGCGACAGGCCCTCCCTTACGAGCAGTACTTC. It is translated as CASSLRQALPYEQYF. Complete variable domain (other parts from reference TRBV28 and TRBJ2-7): DVKVTQSSRYLVKRTGEKVFLECVQDMDHENMFWYRQDPGLGLRLIYFSYDVKMKEKGDIPEGYSVSREKKERFSLILESASTNQTSMYLCASSLRQALPYEQYFGPGTRLTVT.

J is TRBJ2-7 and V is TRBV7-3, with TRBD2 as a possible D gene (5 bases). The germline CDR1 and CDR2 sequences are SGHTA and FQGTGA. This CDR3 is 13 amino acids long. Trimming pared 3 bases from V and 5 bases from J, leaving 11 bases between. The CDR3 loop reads CASSLEAWDEQYF. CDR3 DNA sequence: TGTGCCAGCAGCTTGGAGGCCTGGGACGAGCAGTACTTC.